The source of this T cell receptor (beta chain) is a study of CD8+CD57+ T cells in acquired aplastic anemia. Overall study results and limits: Controls did not differ significantly from patients in CD8+ Simpson's diversity. Lower diversity was found in CD8+CD57+ cells than in total CD4+ and CD8+ pools in patients.

Both TCR beta VDJ combination and CDR3 sequence profiling were carried out. Genomic DNA was the template for this profiling. MiXCR was run by TCRdb on the reads, yielding one entry per CDR3 protein. The table shows about 17,000 distinct CDR3 sequences, with less than 45% occurring only once. J lost 7 bases, V lost 0 bases, and 16 bases had no gene match. This CDR3 comprises 19 residues. Germline V gene lookup returns CDR1 SGDLS and CDR2 YYNGEE. Patients chosen for sequencing had CD8+CD57+ cells that had expanded, as shown by flow cytometry. In all patients, the disease was severe acquired aplastic anemia. This clonotype was seen many times. Its antigen is currently unknown.

J is TRBJ1-4 and V is TRBV9; 9 positions match TRBD1. Input material: CD8+CD57+ T cells sorted from PBMCs. Subset given: bead-enriched CD8+CD57+ effector memory T cells from SAA patients. This receptor was taken from a human donor with aplastic anemia. CDR3: CASSVGPGTGYLLIEKLFF. The CDR3 region has the DNA TGTGCCAGCAGCGTAGGGCCGGGGACAGGGTATCTGTTGATTGAAAAACTGTTTTTT.